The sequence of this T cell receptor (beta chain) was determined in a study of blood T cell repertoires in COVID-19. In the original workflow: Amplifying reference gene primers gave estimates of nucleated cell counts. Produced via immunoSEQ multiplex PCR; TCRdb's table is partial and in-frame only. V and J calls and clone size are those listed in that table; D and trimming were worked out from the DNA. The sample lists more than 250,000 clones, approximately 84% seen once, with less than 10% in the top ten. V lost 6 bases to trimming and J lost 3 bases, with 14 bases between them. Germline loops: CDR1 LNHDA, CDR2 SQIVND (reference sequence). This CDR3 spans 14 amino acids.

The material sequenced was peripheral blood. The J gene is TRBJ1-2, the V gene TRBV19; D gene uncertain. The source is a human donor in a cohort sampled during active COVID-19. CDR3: CASSPEVIHYGYTF. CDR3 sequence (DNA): TGTGCCAGTAGCCCCGAGGTAATCCACTATGGCTACACCTTC.